This TCR beta chain was identified in a study of cytomegalovirus exposure and HLA in healthy donors. The wider study: The 120 or so validation repertoires were reported in a later analysis to have been generated on the same platform as the roughly 700 first-cohort repertoires. General observations from the study: Among TCR beta chains, those listed as cytomegalovirus-associated numbered about 160.

Among the roughly 110 subjects of the validation cohort, separate from the approximately 700-subject first cohort, were the donors. Produced via immunoSEQ multiplex PCR; TCRdb's table is partial and in-frame only. The sample records fewer than 400,000 clones, over 75% being singletons. Germline CDR1 and CDR2: MNHEY and SVGAGI. The junction had 5 bases not matched to a gene; V was cut back by 7 bases and J by 6 bases. CDR3 length: 13 amino acids. About this clone: What it binds is not known.

The receptor comes from a man aged 25 to 40 in good health and CMV-seronegative. This chain links TRBV6-5 with TRBJ2-2; the match to TRBD1 covers 7 bases. Sequenced material: PBMCs. The CDR3 DNA is TGTGCCAGCACACAGGGGACCCCCGGGGAGCTGTTTTTT. Its protein is CASTQGTPGELFF.